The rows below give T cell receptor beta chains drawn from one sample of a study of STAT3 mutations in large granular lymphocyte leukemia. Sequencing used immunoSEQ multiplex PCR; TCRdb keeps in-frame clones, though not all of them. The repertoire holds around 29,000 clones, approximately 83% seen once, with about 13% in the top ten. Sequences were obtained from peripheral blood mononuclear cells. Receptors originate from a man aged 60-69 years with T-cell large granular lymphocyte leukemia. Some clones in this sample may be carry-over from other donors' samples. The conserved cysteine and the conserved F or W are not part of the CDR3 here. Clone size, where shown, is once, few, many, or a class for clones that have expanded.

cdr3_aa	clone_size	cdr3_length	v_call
SVFLGAGVYEQY	.	12	TRBV29-1
ASSQAGNTYEQY	few	12	TRBV6-5
ATSRVRGGMGTYEQY	.	15	TRBV15
ASRVTRDPTYEQY	.	13	TRBV6-5
ASSSGLTDEQY	.	11	TRBV6-5
SVGGTGYGYT	.	10	TRBV29-1
AIRGTRVGYEQY	.	12	TRBV10-3
ASSPGTITGELF	once	12	TRBV6-5
ASSRNPTGLTRDTQY	.	15	TRBV7-3
ASSQGRRTRRDTQY	.	14	TRBV14
ASRSTLNTEAF	.	11	TRBV5-1
ASSSPLGYEQY	.	11	TRBV28
AIRPSGGLNTIY	.	12	TRBV10-3
ASSQDLGRAGELF	.	13	TRBV14
ASSLRASGANVLT	.	13	TRBV9
ASSTTSGITDTQY	.	13	TRBV6-6
ASGSSGSRRETQY	few	13	TRBV7-3
ASSQGRIYNEQF	.	12	TRBV14
ASSSPADNEQF	.	11	TRBV18
ASSLEQGRETQY	.	12	TRBV5-1
ATSRGGGNQY	.	10	TRBV15
ASSLFSRPALNEQF	once	14	TRBV11-2
ASSSGQGRSSEY	.	12	TRBV19
ASSLFAGAPGEQY	once	13	TRBV28
ASSSAKAGGADNEQF	.	15	TRBV5-4
ASSFRQGGSSYEQY	.	14	TRBV28
ASSPHPRVGNNEQF	.	14	TRBV7-9
ASSPWGQSGNTIY	.	13	TRBV18
ASSGLAVTSTDTQY	.	14	TRBV7-9
ASSLAMGQAYNEQF	.	14	TRBV5-1
SVTVQGSNQPQH	once	12	TRBV29-1
ASSLGQGDGYT	.	11	TRBV5-1
ASSRVLPGQGAYSPGYT	.	17	TRBV5-1
ASSLAGDYGYT	.	11	TRBV7-8
ASRRTSGGLEQF	once	12	TRBV6-5
ATSIQGDVGYT	.	11	TRBV15
ASSGLIGTPDQPQH	.	14	TRBV6-1
ASSSLAERSYEQY	.	13	TRBV11-2
SACTGTGGLYEQY	.	13	TRBV29-1
ASSGPGGGQY	.	10	TRBV6-1